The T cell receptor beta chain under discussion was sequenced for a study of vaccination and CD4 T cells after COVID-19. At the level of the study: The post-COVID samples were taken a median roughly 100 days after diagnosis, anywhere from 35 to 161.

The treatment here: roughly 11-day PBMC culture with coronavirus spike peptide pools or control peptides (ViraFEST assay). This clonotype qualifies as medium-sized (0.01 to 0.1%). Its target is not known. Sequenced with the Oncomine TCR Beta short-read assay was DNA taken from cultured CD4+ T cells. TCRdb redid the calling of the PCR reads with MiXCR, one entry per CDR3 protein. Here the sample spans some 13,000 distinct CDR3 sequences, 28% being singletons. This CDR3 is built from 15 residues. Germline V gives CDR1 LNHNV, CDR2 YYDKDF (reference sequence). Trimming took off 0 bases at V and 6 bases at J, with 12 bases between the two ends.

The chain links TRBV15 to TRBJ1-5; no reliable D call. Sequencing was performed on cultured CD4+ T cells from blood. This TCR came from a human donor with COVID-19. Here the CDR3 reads CATSRDSLRPQPQHF. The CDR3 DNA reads TGTGCCACCAGCAGAGATTCCTTAAGGCCTCAGCCCCAGCATTTT.